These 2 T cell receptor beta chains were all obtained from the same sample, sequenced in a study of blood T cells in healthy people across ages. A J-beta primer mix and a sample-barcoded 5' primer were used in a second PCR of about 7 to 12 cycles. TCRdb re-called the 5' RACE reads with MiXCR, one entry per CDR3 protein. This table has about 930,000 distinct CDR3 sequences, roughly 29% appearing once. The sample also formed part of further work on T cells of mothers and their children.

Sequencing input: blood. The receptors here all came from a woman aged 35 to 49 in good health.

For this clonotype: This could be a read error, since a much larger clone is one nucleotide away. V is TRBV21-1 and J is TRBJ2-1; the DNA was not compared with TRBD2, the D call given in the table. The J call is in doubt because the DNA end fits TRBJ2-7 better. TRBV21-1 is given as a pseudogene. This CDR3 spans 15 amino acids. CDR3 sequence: CASSSNKTSLYEQYF. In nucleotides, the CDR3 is TGTGCCAGCAGCAGCAATAAGACTAGCTTGTACGAGCAGTACTTC.

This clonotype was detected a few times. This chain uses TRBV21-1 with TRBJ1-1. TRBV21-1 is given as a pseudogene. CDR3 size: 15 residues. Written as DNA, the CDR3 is TGTGCCAGCAGCCCAAGGAGGCAGGTAGACACTGAAGCTTTCTTT. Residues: CASSPRRQVDTEAFF.